This is a list of T cell receptor beta chains from one sample in a study of beta chain features in type 1 diabetes. Using immunoSEQ multiplex PCR, the repertoire was profiled, and TCRdb retains in-frame clones only, with some absent. The data contain about 160,000 clones, around 8% of them singletons. Sample: central memory CD4+ T cells from blood. Receptors originate from a woman between 18 and 29 years old with type 1 diabetes. The CDR3 runs from the conserved cysteine through the conserved F or W. The D gene is left open where the match is weak. Not every row has a clone size; where given, it reads once, few, many or a size class.

CDR3 DNA: TGCGCCAGCAGCCAAGCGGACAGAGTAAATTCACCCCTCCACTTT
CDR3 protein: CASSQADRVNSPLHF
J gene: TRBJ1-6
V gene: TRBV4-3
D gene: NA
CDR3 length: 15
clone size: few

CDR3 DNA: TGCGCCAGCAGCCAATCACTAGCGGGAGGGTCATACGAGCAGTACTTC
CDR3 protein: CASSQSLAGGSYEQYF
J gene: TRBJ2-7
V gene: TRBV4-3
D gene: TRBD2
CDR3 length: 16
clone size: NA

CDR3 DNA: TGTGCCATCAGTAGCGGGGGGCTCGGGAGGAACGCTGAAGCTTTCTTT
CDR3 protein: CAISSGGLGRNAEAFF
J gene: TRBJ1-1
V gene: TRBV10-3
D gene: NA
CDR3 length: 16
clone size: many

CDR3 DNA: TGTGCCAGCAGCCAAGAATTTAGCGGGGCCTCCTACAATGAGCAGTTCTTC
CDR3 protein: CASSQEFSGASYNEQFF
J gene: TRBJ2-1
V gene: TRBV4-2
D gene: TRBD2
CDR3 length: 17
clone size: NA

CDR3 DNA: TGCGCCAGCAGCTCCAAGACTAGCGGGGGTACAGATACGCAGTATTTT
CDR3 protein: CASSSKTSGGTDTQYF
J gene: TRBJ2-3
V gene: TRBV5-1
D gene: TRBD2
CDR3 length: 16
clone size: NA

CDR3 DNA: TGTGCCAGCAGTGGACAGGGGGGGACTAGAGAGCAGTACTTC
CDR3 protein: CASSGQGGTREQYF
J gene: TRBJ2-7
V gene: TRBV28
D gene: TRBD1
CDR3 length: 14
clone size: NA

CDR3 DNA: TGTGCCAGCAGCCCTTACGTCTTAGACAACTCCTACGAGCAGTACTTC
CDR3 protein: CASSPYVLDNSYEQYF
J gene: TRBJ2-7
V gene: TRBV7-2
D gene: NA
CDR3 length: 16
clone size: few

CDR3 DNA: TGTGCCAGTAGTATAGCGGGGATCAACGAGCAGTACTTC
CDR3 protein: CASSIAGINEQYF
J gene: TRBJ2-7
V gene: TRBV19
D gene: NA
CDR3 length: 13
clone size: NA

CDR3 DNA: TGTGCCAGCAGTTACTCGAGGTCGCGGGAGAGGAATGAGCAGTTCTTC
CDR3 protein: CASSYSRSRERNEQFF
J gene: TRBJ2-1
V gene: TRBV6-7
D gene: TRBD2
CDR3 length: 16
clone size: few

CDR3 DNA: TGTGCCAGCAGCCGGCAAGCGCGCACAGATACGCAGTATTTT
CDR3 protein: CASSRQARTDTQYF
J gene: TRBJ2-3
V gene: TRBV14
D gene: NA
CDR3 length: 14
clone size: few

CDR3 DNA: TGTGCCAGTAATCGACTAGCGACCGACAATGAGCAGTTCTTC
CDR3 protein: CASNRLATDNEQFF
J gene: TRBJ2-1
V gene: TRBV19
D gene: TRBD2
CDR3 length: 14
clone size: NA

CDR3 DNA: TGCGCCAGCAGCGGCGGGGGGGCCGGAGATACGCAGTATTTT
CDR3 protein: CASSGGGAGDTQYF
J gene: TRBJ2-3
V gene: TRBV5-1
D gene: TRBD2
CDR3 length: 14
clone size: few

CDR3 DNA: TGTGCCAGCTCACCGCGGGTAGAAAACATTCAGTACTTC
CDR3 protein: CASSPRVENIQYF
J gene: TRBJ2-4
V gene: TRBV18
D gene: NA
CDR3 length: 13
clone size: NA

CDR3 DNA: TGCGCCAGCAGCTGGGGACAGGGGGCCTCGGGGACTGAAGCTTTCTTT
CDR3 protein: CASSWGQGASGTEAFF
J gene: TRBJ1-1
V gene: TRBV5-1
D gene: TRBD1
CDR3 length: 16
clone size: many

CDR3 DNA: TGTGCCAGCTCCGGGTTCGGCTACACCTTC
CDR3 protein: CASSGFGYTF
J gene: TRBJ1-2
V gene: TRBV6-6
D gene: NA
CDR3 length: 10
clone size: NA

CDR3 DNA: TGCGCCAGCAGCCGCGAACAGGGGCATGGCTACACCTTC
CDR3 protein: CASSREQGHGYTF
J gene: TRBJ1-2
V gene: TRBV5-1
D gene: TRBD1
CDR3 length: 13
clone size: few

CDR3 DNA: TGCGCCAGCAGCCAAGATGAGGGACAGCCCCAGCATTTT
CDR3 protein: CASSQDEGQPQHF
J gene: TRBJ1-5
V gene: TRBV4-3
D gene: NA
CDR3 length: 13
clone size: few

CDR3 DNA: TGTGCCAGTAGTATTCCCCTTACAGGGACGGCTGAAGCTTTCTTT
CDR3 protein: CASSIPLTGTAEAFF
J gene: TRBJ1-1
V gene: TRBV19
D gene: NA
CDR3 length: 15
clone size: few

CDR3 DNA: TGTGCCTGGAGTGGCTATGTCAACACTGAAGCTTTCTTT
CDR3 protein: CAWSGYVNTEAFF
J gene: TRBJ1-1
V gene: TRBV30
D gene: NA
CDR3 length: 13
clone size: NA

CDR3 DNA: TGCGCCAGCAGCCAAGATGCTCAGCGGGGGGGCGCCTTCACGCAGTATTTT
CDR3 protein: CASSQDAQRGGAFTQYF
J gene: TRBJ2-3
V gene: TRBV4-3
D gene: TRBD2
CDR3 length: 17
clone size: few

CDR3 DNA: TGCAGCGTTGCGGGACAGGGGGCTGAAAAACTGTTTTTT
CDR3 protein: CSVAGQGAEKLFF
J gene: TRBJ1-4
V gene: TRBV29-1
D gene: TRBD1
CDR3 length: 13
clone size: NA

CDR3 DNA: TGTGCCATCAGGGATCCGGGTACCGCAGATACGCAGTATTTT
CDR3 protein: CAIRDPGTADTQYF
J gene: TRBJ2-3
V gene: TRBV10-3
D gene: NA
CDR3 length: 14
clone size: many

CDR3 DNA: TGTGCCAGCAGCTTAAATCCGTCGGCAGGGGTCCACGAGCAGTACTTC
CDR3 protein: CASSLNPSAGVHEQYF
J gene: TRBJ2-7
V gene: TRBV13
D gene: NA
CDR3 length: 16
clone size: few

CDR3 DNA: TGTGCCAGCAGCTCATGGGACAGTTATAATTCACCCCTCCACTTT
CDR3 protein: CASSSWDSYNSPLHF
J gene: TRBJ1-6
V gene: TRBV7-9
D gene: TRBD1
CDR3 length: 15
clone size: few

CDR3 DNA: TGTGCCAGCACCCTGGGGGGGGCGTCTGATACGCAGTATTTT
CDR3 protein: CASTLGGASDTQYF
J gene: TRBJ2-3
V gene: TRBV28
D gene: NA
CDR3 length: 14
clone size: few

CDR3 DNA: TGTGCCAGCGACGCGGGGGCTGGCTACACCTTC
CDR3 protein: CASDAGAGYTF
J gene: TRBJ1-2
V gene: TRBV28
D gene: NA
CDR3 length: 11
clone size: few

CDR3 DNA: TGTGCAAGCGACAAGGGAGGGACCGGGGAGCTGTTTTTT
CDR3 protein: CASDKGGTGELFF
J gene: TRBJ2-2
V gene: TRBV6-1
D gene: TRBD2
CDR3 length: 13
clone size: few

CDR3 DNA: TGCGCCAGCAGCCAAGATCTGGGACAAATCGATCAGCCCCAGCATTTT
CDR3 protein: CASSQDLGQIDQPQHF
J gene: TRBJ1-5
V gene: TRBV4-1
D gene: NA
CDR3 length: 16
clone size: few

CDR3 DNA: TGTGCCAGCAGCTCGACTAGCGGGAGTCGGGTTGAGCAGTTCTTC
CDR3 protein: CASSSTSGSRVEQFF
J gene: TRBJ2-1
V gene: TRBV7-2
D gene: TRBD2
CDR3 length: 15
clone size: NA

CDR3 DNA: TGCGCCAGCAGCAAGGGACAGGGTCCGAACACTGAAGCTTTCTTT
CDR3 protein: CASSKGQGPNTEAFF
J gene: TRBJ1-1
V gene: TRBV4-1
D gene: TRBD1
CDR3 length: 15
clone size: NA

CDR3 DNA: TGTGCCAGCAGCTTACTTCTAGCGGGAGTGGGCTCCTACAATGAGCAGTTCTTC
CDR3 protein: CASSLLLAGVGSYNEQFF
J gene: TRBJ2-1
V gene: TRBV13
D gene: TRBD2
CDR3 length: 18
clone size: NA

CDR3 DNA: TGTGCCAGCAGTGAAGCGCTTCCGACAGATGTCCTACTATTC
CDR3 protein: CASSEALPTDVLLF
J gene: TRBJ1-2
V gene: TRBV2
D gene: NA
CDR3 length: 14
clone size: few

CDR3 DNA: TGTGCCAGTAGTATAAAACAGGGAAGCACTGAAGCTTTCTTT
CDR3 protein: CASSIKQGSTEAFF
J gene: TRBJ1-1
V gene: TRBV19
D gene: NA
CDR3 length: 14
clone size: few

CDR3 DNA: TGTGCCTGGAGCCGGACAGGGGGCGGAGAGACCCAGTACTTC
CDR3 protein: CAWSRTGGGETQYF
J gene: TRBJ2-5
V gene: TRBV30
D gene: TRBD1
CDR3 length: 14
clone size: NA

CDR3 DNA: TGTGCCAGCAGCTTAGAGGCAGGGCGCAATTCACCCCTCCACTTT
CDR3 protein: CASSLEAGRNSPLHF
J gene: TRBJ1-6
V gene: TRBV7-2
D gene: NA
CDR3 length: 15
clone size: once